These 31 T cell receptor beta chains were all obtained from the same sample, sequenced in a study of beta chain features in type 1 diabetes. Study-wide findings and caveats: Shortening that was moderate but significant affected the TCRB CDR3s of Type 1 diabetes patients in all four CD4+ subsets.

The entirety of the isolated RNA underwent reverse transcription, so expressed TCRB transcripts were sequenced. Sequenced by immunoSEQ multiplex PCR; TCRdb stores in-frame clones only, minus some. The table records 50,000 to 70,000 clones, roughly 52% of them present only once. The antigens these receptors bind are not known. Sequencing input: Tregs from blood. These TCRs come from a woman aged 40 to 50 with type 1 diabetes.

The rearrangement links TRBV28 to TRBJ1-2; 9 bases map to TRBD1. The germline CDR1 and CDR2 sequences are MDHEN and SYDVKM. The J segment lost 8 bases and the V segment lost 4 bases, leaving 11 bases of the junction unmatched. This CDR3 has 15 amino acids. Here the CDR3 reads CASSSVPGQGGGYTF. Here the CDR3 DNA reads TGTGCCAGCAGTTCCGTCCCGGGACAGGGTGGAGGCTACACCTTC.

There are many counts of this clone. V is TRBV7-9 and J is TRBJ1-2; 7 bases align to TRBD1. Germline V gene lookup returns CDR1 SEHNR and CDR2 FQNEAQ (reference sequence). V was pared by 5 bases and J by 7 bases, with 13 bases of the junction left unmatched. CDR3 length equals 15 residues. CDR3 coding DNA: TGTGCCAGCAGCCCCTCCTCCGACAGGGTGGCTGGCTACACCTTC. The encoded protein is CASSPSSDRVAGYTF.

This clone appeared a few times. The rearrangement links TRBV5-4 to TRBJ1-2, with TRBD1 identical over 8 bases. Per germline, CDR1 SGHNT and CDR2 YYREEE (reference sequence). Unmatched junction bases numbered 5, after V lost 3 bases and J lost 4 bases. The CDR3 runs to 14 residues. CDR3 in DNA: TGTGCCAGCAGCTCGGGACAGGAGGTCTATGGCTACACCTTC. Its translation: CASSSGQEVYGYTF.

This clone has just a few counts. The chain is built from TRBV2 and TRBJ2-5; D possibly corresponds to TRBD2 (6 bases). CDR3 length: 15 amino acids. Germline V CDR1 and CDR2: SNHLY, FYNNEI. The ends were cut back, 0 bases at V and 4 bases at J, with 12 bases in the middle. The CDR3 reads CASSEALSEGETQYF. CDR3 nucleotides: TGTGCCAGCAGTGAAGCGCTCTCGGAGGGAGAGACCCAGTACTTC. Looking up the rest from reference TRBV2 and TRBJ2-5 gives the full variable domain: EPEVTQTPSHQVTQMGQEVILRCVPISNHLYFYWYRQILGQKVEFLVSFYNNEISEKSEIFDDQFSVERPDGSNFTLKIRSTKLEDSAMYFCASSEALSEGETQYFGPGTRLLVL.

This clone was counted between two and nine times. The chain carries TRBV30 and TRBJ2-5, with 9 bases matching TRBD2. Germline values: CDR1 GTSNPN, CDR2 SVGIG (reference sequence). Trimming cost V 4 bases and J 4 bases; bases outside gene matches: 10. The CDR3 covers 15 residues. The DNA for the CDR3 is TGTGCCTGGAACGCCGGGACTAGCACAGGAGAGACCCAGTACTTC. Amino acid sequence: CAWNAGTSTGETQYF.

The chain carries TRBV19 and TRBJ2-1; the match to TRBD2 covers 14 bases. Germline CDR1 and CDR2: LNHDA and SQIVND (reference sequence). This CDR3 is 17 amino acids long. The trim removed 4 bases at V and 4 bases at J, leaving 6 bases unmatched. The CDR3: CASSNPGTSGRYNEQFF. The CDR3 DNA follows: TGTGCCAGTAGTAACCCCGGGACTAGCGGGAGATACAATGAGCAGTTCTTC.

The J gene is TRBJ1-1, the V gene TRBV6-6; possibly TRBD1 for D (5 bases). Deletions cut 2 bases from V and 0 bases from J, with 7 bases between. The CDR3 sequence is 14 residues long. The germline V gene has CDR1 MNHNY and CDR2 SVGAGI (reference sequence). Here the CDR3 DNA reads TGTGCCAGCAGTTACGACAGATTGAACACTGAAGCTTTCTTT. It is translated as CASSYDRLNTEAFF.

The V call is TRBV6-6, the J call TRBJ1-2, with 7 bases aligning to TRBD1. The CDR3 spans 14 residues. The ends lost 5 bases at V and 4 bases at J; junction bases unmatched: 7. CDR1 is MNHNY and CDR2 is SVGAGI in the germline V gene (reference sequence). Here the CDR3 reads CASSPDRDGYGYTF. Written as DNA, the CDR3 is TGTGCCAGCAGTCCCGACAGGGACGGCTATGGCTACACCTTC.

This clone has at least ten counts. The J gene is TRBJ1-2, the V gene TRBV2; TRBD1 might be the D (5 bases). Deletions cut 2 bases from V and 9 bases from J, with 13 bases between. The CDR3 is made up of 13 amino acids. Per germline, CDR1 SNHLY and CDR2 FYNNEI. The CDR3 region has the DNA TGTGCCAGCAGTGAACAGGGCCAGAATAGCTACACCTTC. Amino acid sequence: CASSEQGQNSYTF.

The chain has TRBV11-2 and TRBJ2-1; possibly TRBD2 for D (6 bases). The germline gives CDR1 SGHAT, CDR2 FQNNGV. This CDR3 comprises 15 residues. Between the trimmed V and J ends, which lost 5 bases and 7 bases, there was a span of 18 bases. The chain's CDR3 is CASSLPHLAVNEQFF. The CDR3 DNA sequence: TGTGCCAGCAGCCTACCCCATTTAGCGGTTAATGAGCAGTTCTTC. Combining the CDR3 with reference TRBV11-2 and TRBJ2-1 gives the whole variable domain EAGVAQSPRYKIIEKRQSVAFWCNPISGHATLYWYQQILGQGPKLLIQFQNNGVVDDSQLPKDRFSAERLKGVDSTLKIQPAKLEDSAVYLCASSLPHLAVNEQFFGPGTRLTVL.

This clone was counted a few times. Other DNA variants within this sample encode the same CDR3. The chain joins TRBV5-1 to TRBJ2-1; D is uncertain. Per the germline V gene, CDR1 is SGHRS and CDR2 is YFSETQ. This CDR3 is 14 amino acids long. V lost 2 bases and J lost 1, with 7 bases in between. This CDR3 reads CASSFTISYNEQFF. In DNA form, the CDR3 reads TGCGCCAGCAGCTTTACTATTTCCTACAATGAGCAGTTCTTC.

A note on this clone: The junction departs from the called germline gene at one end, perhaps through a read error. CDR3 DNA sequence: TGTGCCATCAGTCCGGGACAGGGGGCTACGGACTTCTCTGGAAACACCATATATTTT. The encoded protein is CAISPGQGATDFSGNTIYF. The V and J genes are TRBV28 and TRBJ1-3, with TRBD1 matching over 12 bases. Germline loops: CDR1 MDHEN, CDR2 SYDVKM. The CDR3 contains 19 residues.

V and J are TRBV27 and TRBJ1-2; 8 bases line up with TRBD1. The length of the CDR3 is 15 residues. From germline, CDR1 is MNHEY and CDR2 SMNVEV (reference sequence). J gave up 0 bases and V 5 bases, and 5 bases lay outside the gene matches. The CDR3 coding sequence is TGTGCCAGCAGTATGGGACAGGTGGCTAACTATGGCTACACCTTC. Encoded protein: CASSMGQVANYGYTF.

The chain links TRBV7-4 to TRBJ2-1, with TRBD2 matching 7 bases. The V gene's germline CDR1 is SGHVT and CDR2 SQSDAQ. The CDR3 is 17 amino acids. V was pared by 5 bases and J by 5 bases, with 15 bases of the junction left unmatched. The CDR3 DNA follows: TGTGCCAGCAGCCCCCGCGGGGGTTTCTTAAAGGACAATGAGCAGTTCTTC. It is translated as CASSPRGGFLKDNEQFF. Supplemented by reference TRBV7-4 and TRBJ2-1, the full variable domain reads GAGVSQSPRYKVAKRGRDVALRCDSISGHVTLYWYRQTLGQGSEVLTYSQSDAQRDKSGRPSGRFSAERPERSVSTLKIQRTEQGDSAVYLCASSPRGGFLKDNEQFFGPGTRLTVL.

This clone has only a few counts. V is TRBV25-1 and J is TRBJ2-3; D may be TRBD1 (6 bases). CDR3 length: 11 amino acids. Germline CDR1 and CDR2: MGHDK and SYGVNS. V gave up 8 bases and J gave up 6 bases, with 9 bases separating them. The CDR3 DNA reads TGTGCCAGCTTCAGGGGTGATACGCAGTATTTT. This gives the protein CASFRGDTQYF.

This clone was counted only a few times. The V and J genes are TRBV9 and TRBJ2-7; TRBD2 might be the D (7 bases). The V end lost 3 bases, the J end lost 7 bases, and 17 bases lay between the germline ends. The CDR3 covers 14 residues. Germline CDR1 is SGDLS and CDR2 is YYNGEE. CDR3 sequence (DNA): TGTGCCAGCAGCGCGGGGGGCCCTTGGATTGAGCAGTACTTC. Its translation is CASSAGGPWIEQYF.

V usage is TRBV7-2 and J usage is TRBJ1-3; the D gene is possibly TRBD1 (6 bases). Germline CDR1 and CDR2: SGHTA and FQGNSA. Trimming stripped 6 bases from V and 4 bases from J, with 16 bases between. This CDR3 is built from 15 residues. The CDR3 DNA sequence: TGTGCCAGCAGGGCTACAGGGTTGGGGGGAAACACCATATATTTT. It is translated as CASRATGLGGNTIYF.

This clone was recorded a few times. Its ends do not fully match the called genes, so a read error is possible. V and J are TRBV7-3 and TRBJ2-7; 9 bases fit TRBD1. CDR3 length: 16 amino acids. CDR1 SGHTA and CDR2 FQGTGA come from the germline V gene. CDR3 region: CASSPYHTGQGYEQYF. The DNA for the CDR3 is TGCGCCAGCAGCCCCTATCATACGGGACAGGGCTACGAGCAGTACTTC.

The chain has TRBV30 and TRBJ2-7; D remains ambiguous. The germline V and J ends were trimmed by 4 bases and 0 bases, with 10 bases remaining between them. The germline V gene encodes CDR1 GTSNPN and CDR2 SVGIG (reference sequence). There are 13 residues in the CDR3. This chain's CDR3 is CAWNNAISYEQYF. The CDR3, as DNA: TGTGCCTGGAATAACGCGATCTCCTACGAGCAGTACTTC.

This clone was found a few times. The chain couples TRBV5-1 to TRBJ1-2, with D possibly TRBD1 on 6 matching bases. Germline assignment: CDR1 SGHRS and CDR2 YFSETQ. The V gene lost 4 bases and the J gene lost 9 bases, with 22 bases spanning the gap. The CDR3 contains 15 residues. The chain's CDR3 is CASSPLTGGGRSYTF. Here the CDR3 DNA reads TGCGCCAGCAGCCCCCTGACAGGTGGGGGCAGAAGCTACACCTTC.

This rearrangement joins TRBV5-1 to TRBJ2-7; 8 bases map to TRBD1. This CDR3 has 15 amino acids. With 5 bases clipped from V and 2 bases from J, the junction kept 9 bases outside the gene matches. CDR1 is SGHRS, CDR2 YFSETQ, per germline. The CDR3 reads CASRPSGTGAYEQYF. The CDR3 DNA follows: TGCGCCAGCAGACCCTCCGGGACAGGAGCCTACGAGCAGTACTTC.

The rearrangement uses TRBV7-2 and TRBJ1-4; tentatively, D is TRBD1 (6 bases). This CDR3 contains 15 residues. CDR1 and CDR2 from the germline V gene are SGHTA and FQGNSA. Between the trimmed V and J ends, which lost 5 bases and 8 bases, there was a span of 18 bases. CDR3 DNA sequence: TGTGCCAGCAGCCGTTGGTGGGGGCGAGAAGAAAAACTGTTTTTT. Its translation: CASSRWWGREEKLFF.

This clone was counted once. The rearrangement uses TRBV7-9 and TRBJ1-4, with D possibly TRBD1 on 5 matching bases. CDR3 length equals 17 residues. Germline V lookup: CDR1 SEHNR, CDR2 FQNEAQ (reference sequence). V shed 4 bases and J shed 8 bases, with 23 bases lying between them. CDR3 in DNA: TGTGCCAGCAGCTCAGGGCTCGTAGGGCTCGCTCGGGAAAAACTGTTTTTT. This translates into CASSSGLVGLAREKLFF.

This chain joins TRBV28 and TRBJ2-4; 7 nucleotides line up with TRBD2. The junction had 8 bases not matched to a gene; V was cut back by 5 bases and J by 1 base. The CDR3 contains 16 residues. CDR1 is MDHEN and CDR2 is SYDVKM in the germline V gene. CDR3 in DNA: TGTGCCAGCAGTCCATCGGGGGGATGGGCCAAAAACATTCAGTACTTC. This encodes CASSPSGGWAKNIQYF.

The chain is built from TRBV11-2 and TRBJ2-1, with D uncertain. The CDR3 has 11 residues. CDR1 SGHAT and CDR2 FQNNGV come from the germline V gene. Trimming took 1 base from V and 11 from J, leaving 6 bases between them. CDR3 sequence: CASSLAYQQFF. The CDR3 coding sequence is TGTGCCAGCAGCTTAGCCTACCAGCAGTTCTTC.

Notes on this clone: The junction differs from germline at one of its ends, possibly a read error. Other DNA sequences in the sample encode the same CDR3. The CDR3 spells CASSTSSGVGEQYF. The CDR3 nucleotides are TGTGCCAGCAGCACTTCTAGCGGGGTCGGCGAGCAATACTTC. V and J are TRBV9 and TRBJ2-7; 9 bases align to TRBD2. The CDR3 spans 14 residues. From germline, CDR1 is SGDLS and CDR2 YYNGEE. Supplemented by reference TRBV9 and TRBJ2-7, the full variable domain reads DSGVTQTPKHLITATGQRVTLRCSPRSGDLSVYWYQQSLDQGLQFLIQYYNGEERAKGNILERFSAQQFPDLHSELNLSSLELGDSALYFCASSTSSGVGEQYFGPGTRLTVT.

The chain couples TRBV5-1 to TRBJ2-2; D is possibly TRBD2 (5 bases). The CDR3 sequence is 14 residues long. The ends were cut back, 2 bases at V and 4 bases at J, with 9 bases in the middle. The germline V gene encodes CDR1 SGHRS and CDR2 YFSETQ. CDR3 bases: TGCGCCAGCAGCTTCCCGGGGTCCACCGGGGAGCTGTTTTTT. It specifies CASSFPGSTGELFF.

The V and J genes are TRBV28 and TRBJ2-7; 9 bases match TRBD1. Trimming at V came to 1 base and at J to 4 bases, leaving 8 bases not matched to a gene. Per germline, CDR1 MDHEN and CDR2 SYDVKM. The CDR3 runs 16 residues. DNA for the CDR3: TGTGCCAGCAGTTTATCGTCCGGGACAGGGACATACGAGCAGTACTTC. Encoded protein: CASSLSSGTGTYEQYF.

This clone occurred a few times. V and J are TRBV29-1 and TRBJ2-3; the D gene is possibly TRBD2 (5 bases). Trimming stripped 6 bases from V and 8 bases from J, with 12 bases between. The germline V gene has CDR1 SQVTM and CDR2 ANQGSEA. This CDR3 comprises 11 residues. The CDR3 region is CSVDSSTTQYF. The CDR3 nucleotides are TGCAGCGTGGACTCCTCTACTACGCAGTATTTT.

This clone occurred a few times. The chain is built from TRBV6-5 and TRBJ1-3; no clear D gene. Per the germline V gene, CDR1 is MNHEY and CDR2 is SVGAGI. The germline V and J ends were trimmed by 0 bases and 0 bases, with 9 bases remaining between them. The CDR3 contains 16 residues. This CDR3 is CASSYSNRGSGNTIYF. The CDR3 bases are TGTGCCAGCAGTTACTCGAACCGAGGCTCTGGAAACACCATATATTTT.

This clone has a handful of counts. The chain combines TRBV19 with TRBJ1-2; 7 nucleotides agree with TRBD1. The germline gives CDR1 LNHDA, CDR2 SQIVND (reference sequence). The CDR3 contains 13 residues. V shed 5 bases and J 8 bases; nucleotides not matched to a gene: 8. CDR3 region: CASSATGKGGYTF. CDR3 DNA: TGTGCCAGTAGTGCGACAGGGAAAGGAGGCTACACCTTC.